This T cell receptor beta chain was recorded in a study of blood T cell repertoires in COVID-19 (dated by TCRdb to 2019 to 2021). For context, the study as a whole: Samples from collaborators originated in the United States, Italy and Spain and spanned both the acute and convalescent phases of COVID-19. Deeply sampled blood TCRbeta repertoires from subjects exposed to, actively infected with, or recovered from COVID-19 were included in the dataset. The repertoires were released in a freely available public database meant as a resource for research on the immune response to SARS-CoV-2. A de-identified subject ID, COVID-19 status, age in years and sex were almost always included in the sample metadata. Where available, HLA class I and class II types were taken from metadata supplied by the sample provider and were not determined by assay-based typing. The material from the prospective study consisted of cDNA or gDNA derived from T cells, B-cell-depleted T cells, or PBMCs. Samples were obtained from the ongoing ImmuneRACE study (first 160 participants) and from over a thousand subjects provided by 6 global collaborators.

TCRbeta CDR3 regions were amplified from genomic DNA by means of the immunoSEQ Assay, a bias-controlled multiplex PCR. The source study handled its data this way. Nucleated cell counts per sample were estimated from amplification of reference gene primers within the assay. To quantify the absolute abundance of each unique TCRbeta CDR3 rearrangement, sequence reads were collapsed and filtered. For each sample, productive Simpson clonality was calculated by taking the square root of Simpson's diversity index across productive rearrangements. TCRdb mirrors the immuneACCESS table, restricted to in-frame sequences. Some clones are absent from its copies; in checked studies, under half trace to an unresolved V gene, and the reason for the others is unknown. V and J calls plus clone size are reproduced from that table; the DNA served to infer D and trimming. The sample table contains around 400,000 clones; only one count was recorded for over 75% of them. About 2.3% of the sample is taken by the ten largest.

On this clone: Its cognate antigen has yet to be identified. Base-call qualities are not available, and no considerably larger clone is one nucleotide away.

In Seattle, one collaborating source enrolled patients while the infection was active and tracked those patients longitudinally over the course of disease. Collaborating institutions collected whole blood in K2EDTA tubes following their own protocols. For TCRbeta analysis, collaborators shipped samples as frozen whole blood, isolated PBMCs, or DNA extracted from either of those sample types. Spanning cysteine to phenylalanine, the CDR3 consists of 14 amino acids. Just the 42-base CDR3 DNA is kept, in frame starting at base 1. Cut back by 4 bases and 7 bases, the V and J ends lie 16 bases apart. As encoded in the germline V gene (reference sequence), CDR1 is LGHDT while CDR2 is YNNKEL. Here is what the overall study found, with its caveats: The quantity of clinical and demographic metadata differed by source and by participant and was supplied without curation.

The V and J segments used are TRBV3-1 (or the pseudogene TRBV3-2) and TRBJ1-1; TRBD1 might be the D gene, on 6 matching bases. This clonotype was sampled from a woman aged 55-75 years with COVID-19, enrolled during active disease. The sample taken for sequencing was peripheral blood. The CDR3 in this case is CASSRGGAENEAFF. Read as DNA, the sequence is TGTGCCAGCAGCCGGGGGGGGGCTGAAAATGAAGCTTTCTTT.